The sequence of this T cell receptor (beta chain) was determined in a study of CD8 T cells in ankylosing spondylitis. Study-level points and caveats: Blood of patients with ankylosing spondylitis appeared to be characterized by a TCR beta motif of 8 or 9 highly homologous variants. In peripheral blood, disease-linked CD8+ clones occurred at relatively low frequencies. Clones tied to disease were said to be significantly enriched in matched ankylosing spondylitis synovial fluid.

With respect to this clonotype: Antigen: not known.

With 0 bases removed from V and 8 bases from J, the gap between germline ends came to 16 bases. Germline lookup yields CDR1 DFQATT and CDR2 SNEGSKA (reference sequence). This CDR3 has 15 residues. Quantitative 5'-RACE with molecular barcodes was used to make the TCR beta libraries. TCRdb re-called the 5' RACE reads with MiXCR, one entry per CDR3 protein. The sample lists 390,000 or so distinct CDR3 sequences, approximately 20% occurring once. V is TRBV20-1 and J is TRBJ1-4; no reliable D call. This receptor was obtained from a male donor with ankylosing spondylitis. What was sequenced was blood, either unsorted or a sorted T cell fraction (not recorded which). The CDR3 loop reads CSARDMTNGGEKLFF. For the CDR3, the DNA is TGCAGTGCTAGAGATATGACAAACGGTGGGGAAAAACTGTTTTTT.